Each of the 18 T cell receptor beta chains below was sequenced from the same sample in a study of blood T cell repertoires in COVID-19. Here immunoSEQ multiplex PCR was the method, and the copy in TCRdb shows in-frame clones only, minus some. The sample holds tens of thousands of clones, around 80% seen once. Sequencing was performed on peripheral blood. These TCRs come from a man aged 70-80 years with acute or convalescent COVID-19.

This chain uses TRBV2 with TRBJ2-1, with 12 bases identical to TRBD2. From germline, CDR1 is SNHLY and CDR2 FYNNEI. The CDR3 has 12 amino acids. CDR3 sequence reads: CGQRASGGAAFF. The DNA of the CDR3 is TGTGGCCAGCGGGCTAGCGGGGGGGCCGCGTTCTTC.

This sequence joins TRBV6-5 and TRBJ2-2, with 9 bases identical to TRBD1. J was trimmed by 6 bases and V by 5 bases; bases with no gene match: 7. This CDR3 has 15 amino acids. CDR1 and CDR2 from the germline V gene are MNHEY and SVGAGI. This CDR3 is CASSRNRGLAGELFF. The DNA of the CDR3 is TGTGCCAGCAGTAGAAACAGGGGGCTGGCCGGGGAGCTGTTTTTT.

This chain's CDR3 is CASRLLPDTEAFF. For the CDR3, the DNA is TGTGCCAGCAGGCTTCTCCCGGACACTGAAGCTTTCTTT. The rearrangement links TRBV2 to TRBJ1-1, with D hard to call. The germline gives CDR1 SNHLY, CDR2 FYNNEI. This CDR3 contains 13 residues. V lost 6 bases and J lost 3, with 11 bases in between. Drawing the rest from reference TRBV2 and TRBJ1-1, the complete variable domain is EPEVTQTPSHQVTQMGQEVILRCVPISNHLYFYWYRQILGQKVEFLVSFYNNEISEKSEIFDDQFSVERPDGSNFTLKIRSTKLEDSAMYFCASRLLPDTEAFFGQGTRLTVV.

V and J are TRBV10-3 and TRBJ2-7; 12 bases agree with TRBD1. The CDR3 spans 16 residues. V lost 4 bases, J lost 7 bases, and 11 bases stayed unmatched. CDR1 is ENHRY and CDR2 is SYGVKD in the germline V gene. CDR3 DNA sequence: TGTGCCATCAGTGCCCGCGCGGGACAGGGGGCTGGGGAGCAGTACTTC. Translation: CAISARAGQGAGEQYF.

This clone was detected only once. The chain employs TRBV5-5 and TRBJ1-2; 10 nucleotides line up with TRBD1. This CDR3 spans 16 amino acids. With V trimmed by 3 bases and J by 2 bases, 7 bases remained unmatched. The germline gives CDR1 SGHKS, CDR2 YYEKEE (reference sequence). CDR3 sequence: CASSSPPGQGNYGYTF. The CDR3 DNA is TGTGCCAGCAGCTCACCCCCGGGACAGGGGAACTATGGCTACACCTTC.

The rearrangement joins TRBV6-2 or TRBV6-3 to TRBJ2-5; D is perhaps TRBD2 (5 bases). The CDR3 has 15 amino acids. V shed 0 bases and J shed 5 bases, with 13 bases lying between them. The germline CDR1 and CDR2 sequences are MNHEY and SVGEGT. CDR3 nucleotides: TGTGCCAGCAGTTACTCCCGCGGGTGGTCCGAGACCCAGTACTTC. It translates to CASSYSRGWSETQYF.

The J gene is TRBJ1-2, the V gene TRBV5-3, with TRBD1 as a possible D gene (6 bases). TRBV5-3 is an ORF, and what it does is uncertain. The CDR3 extends over 13 amino acids. The V and J ends lost 4 bases and 3 bases respectively, with 10 bases between them. The CDR3 loop reads CARSRDTHYGYTF. CDR3 coding DNA: TGTGCCAGAAGCCGGGACACCCACTATGGCTACACCTTC.

The CDR3, as DNA: TGTGCCAGCAGCTTACCGGGAAGCTCCTACAATGAGCAGTTCTTC. Protein sequence: CASSLPGSSYNEQFF. The chain combines TRBV7-2 with TRBJ2-1; D perhaps matches TRBD2 (5 bases). The CDR3 consists of 15 residues. The germline gives CDR1 SGHTA, CDR2 FQGNSA. V was shortened by 2 bases and J by 0 bases, with 8 bases between the two germline ends.

The CDR3 nucleotides are TGTGCCAGCAGCTCGAATGCGGGATCACCCCTCCACTTT. This gives the protein CASSSNAGSPLHF. This chain joins TRBV11-3 and TRBJ1-6; D uncertain. Trimming removed 4 bases at V and 10 bases at J, with 11 bases between. This CDR3 comprises 13 residues. The V gene's germline CDR1 is SGHNT and CDR2 YENEEA. Drawing the rest from reference TRBV11-3 and TRBJ1-6, the complete variable domain is EAGVVQSPRYKIIEKKQPVAFWCNPISGHNTLYWYLQNLGQGPELLIRYENEEAVDDSQLPKDRFSAERLKGVDSTLKIQPAELGDSAVYLCASSSNAGSPLHFGNGTRLTVT.

The chain has TRBV29-1 and TRBJ1-2; no firm D call. The CDR3 extends over 11 amino acids. The V gene's germline CDR1 is SQVTM and CDR2 ANQGSEA. Here the CDR3 DNA reads TGCACCATCAGACGGGATTATGGCTACACCTTC. This translates into CTIRRDYGYTF.

The rearrangement links TRBV19 to TRBJ2-5; D might be TRBD1 (6 bases). The CDR3 consists of 17 residues. Germline-derived CDR1 and CDR2 are LNHDA and SQIVND (reference sequence). Trimming stripped 3 bases from V and 0 bases from J, with 17 bases between. CDR3 nucleotide sequence: TGTGCCAGTAGTATGAGCCGCAGGGGCAAGTACCAAGAGACCCAGTACTTC. Translating it yields CASSMSRRGKYQETQYF.

V gene TRBV4-1 combines with J gene TRBJ2-7; TRBD2 matches at 13 bases. CDR1 MGHRA and CDR2 YSYEKL come from the germline V gene. The CDR3 extends over 16 amino acids. With 4 bases clipped from V and 3 bases from J, the junction kept 6 bases outside the gene matches. The CDR3, as DNA: TGCGCCAGCAGCCCGAGGACTAGCGGGAGAAACTACGAGCAGTACTTC. This sequence encodes CASSPRTSGRNYEQYF.

The genes are TRBV5-1 and TRBJ1-3; D not certain. The CDR3 length is 14 residues. V was cut by 0 bases and J by 2 bases, with 6 bases left in between. CDR1 is SGHRS and CDR2 is YFSETQ in the germline V gene. The DNA of the CDR3 is TGCGCCAGCAGCTTGGCCGGAGCTGGAAACACCATATATTTT. The encoded protein is CASSLAGAGNTIYF.

The V call is TRBV2, the J call TRBJ1-1; D possibly corresponds to TRBD1 (5 bases). Germline V lookup: CDR1 SNHLY, CDR2 FYNNEI. CDR3 length: 15 amino acids. Trimming removed 8 bases from V and 5 bases from J, with 21 bases in between. The CDR3 bases are TGTGCCAGCGGGGGATTGACAGAGCGGGAGACTGAAGCTTTCTTT. Its translation: CASGGLTERETEAFF.

J is TRBJ1-2 and V is TRBV24-1; D not resolved. Trimming removed 4 bases at V and 1 base at J, with 6 bases between. Germline CDR1 KGHDR, CDR2 SFDVKD. The CDR3 extends over 13 amino acids. The CDR3 DNA reads as TGTGCCACCAGTGAGAACAGTAACTATGGCTACACCTTC. It codes for CATSENSNYGYTF.

The J gene is TRBJ1-1, the V gene TRBV9; no clear D gene. Trimming took off 3 bases at V and 4 bases at J, with 16 bases between the two ends. This CDR3 is built from 15 residues. Germline V lookup: CDR1 SGDLS, CDR2 YYNGEE. CDR3 in amino acids: CASSAPGVAGTEAFF. CDR3 DNA: TGTGCCAGCAGCGCCCCTGGGGTAGCGGGCACTGAAGCTTTCTTT.

The CDR3 coding sequence is TGTGCCAGCTCAAAGGAGACAGGGGCGTCCTACGAGCAGTACTTC. Its protein is CASSKETGASYEQYF. The genes are TRBV18 and TRBJ2-7; 8 bases map to TRBD1. The CDR3 sequence is 15 residues long. The V segment lost 5 bases and the J segment 1 base; nucleotides outside the gene matches: 7. Germline V lookup: CDR1 KGHSH, CDR2 LQKENI.

V and J are TRBV6-5 and TRBJ1-1; tentative D call: TRBD1 (6 bases). The V end lost 8 bases, the J end lost 1 base, and 14 bases lay between the germline ends. The CDR3 totals 14 residues. Germline V gene data show CDR1 as MNHEY and CDR2 as SVGAGI. The CDR3 DNA reads as TGTGCCAGCTTTCGACAGGACCCGAACACTGAAGCTTTCTTT. Protein: CASFRQDPNTEAFF.